The 20 T cell receptor beta chains below all came from one sample that was sequenced in a study of Graves' ophthalmopathy and Graves' hyperthyroidism. For repertoire sequencing, the TCR beta CDR3 regions were amplified from RNA transcripts. HTBI primers were used in a first-round RT-PCR, which preceded a second-round multiplex PCR. TCRdb called the multiplex PCR reads again in MiXCR, with one record for every CDR3 protein. The sample comprises approximately 460,000 distinct CDR3 sequences, 13% to 15% of which are singletons, and roughly 10% rests with the top ten. The specimen was blood. Receptor source: a woman younger than 45 with Graves' ophthalmopathy.

In its sample, this clonotype was seen many times. V is TRBV6-5 and J is TRBJ1-2, with D uncertain. CDR3 length equals 14 residues. V was pared by 7 bases and J by 3 bases, with 15 bases between. In germline, CDR1 is MNHEY, CDR2 SVGAGI. The CDR3 nucleotides are TGTGCCAGCAAGTACGCCACCGGGGACTATGGCTACACCTTC. It is translated as CASKYATGDYGYTF.

The chain combines TRBV12-3 or TRBV12-4 with TRBJ1-2; 7 nucleotides match TRBD1. This CDR3 is built from 13 residues. The V and J ends lost 4 bases and 7 bases, in that order; junction bases with no gene match: 6. The CDR3 region has the DNA TGTGCCAGCAGTTCACAGGGGTTAGGTGGCTACACCTTC. Protein: CASSSQGLGGYTF.

This clonotype was seen ten or more times. V gene TRBV5-1 combines with J gene TRBJ2-2; D tentatively fits TRBD1 or TRBD2 (6 bases each). The germline CDR1 and CDR2 sequences are SGHRS and YFSETQ. V was cut by 0 bases and J by 6 bases, with 18 bases left in between. The CDR3 has 17 amino acids. This CDR3 reads CASSLDVGGSGSGELFF. DNA of the CDR3: TGCGCCAGCAGCTTGGACGTCGGGGGCTCAGGGTCCGGGGAGCTGTTTTTT. Together with reference TRBV5-1 and TRBJ2-2, the CDR3 gives the full variable domain: KAGVTQTPRYLIKTRGQQVTLSCSPISGHRSVSWYQQTPGQGLQFLFEYFSETQRNKGNFPGRFSGRQFSNSRSEMNVSTLELGDSALYLCASSLDVGGSGSGELFFGEGSRLTVL.

The rearrangement links TRBV6-5 to TRBJ2-5; 9 bases align to TRBD2. V lost 2 bases and J lost 1; bases outside the gene matches: 8. The CDR3 totals 17 residues. Germline V gene lookup returns CDR1 MNHEY and CDR2 SVGAGI. The CDR3 DNA reads TGTGCCAGCAGTTACGGGCCTAGCGGGATCGCCCAAGAGACCCAGTACTTC. It specifies CASSYGPSGIAQETQYF.

This clonotype was recorded a few times. The V gene is TRBV15, the J gene TRBJ1-6; TRBD1 matches at 7 bases. Germline CDR1 is LNHNV and CDR2 is YYDKDF (reference sequence). Trimming removed 1 base from V and 8 bases from J; junction bases left unmatched: 2. The CDR3 has 14 residues. CDR3 in DNA: TGTGCCACCAGCAGAGCGGGACAGTATTCACCCCTCCACTTT. Translation gives CATSRAGQYSPLHF.

This clonotype was seen repeatedly, ten times or more. This chain links TRBV15 with TRBJ1-2, with TRBD1 matching 8 bases. The CDR3 has 15 amino acids. Losses at the gene ends were 1 base for V and 4 bases for J; bases not matched to a gene: 5. Per the germline V gene, CDR1 is LNHNV and CDR2 is YYDKDF (reference sequence). This CDR3 reads CATSRGQGISYGYTF. The CDR3 DNA reads TGTGCCACCAGCAGAGGACAGGGGATCAGCTATGGCTACACCTTC.

Many counts were recorded for this clonotype. The chain uses TRBV19 and TRBJ1-1; no reliable D call. Germline CDR1 reads LNHDA; CDR2 reads SQIVND (reference sequence). The CDR3 is made up of 13 amino acids. V was pared by 7 bases and J by 6 bases, with 15 bases between. CDR3 bases: TGTGCCAGTATCCCACCCTCGAGTTCTGAAGCTTTCTTT. This codes for CASIPPSSSEAFF.

This clonotype was recorded a few times. The V gene is TRBV28, the J gene TRBJ2-7; 8 bases agree with TRBD1. Germline V gene data show CDR1 as MDHEN and CDR2 as SYDVKM. The V gene end was trimmed by 4 bases and the J gene end by 1 base; junction bases not matched to a gene: 12. This CDR3 has 17 amino acids. CDR3: CASSSPSRQGRSYEQYF. The CDR3 DNA reads TGTGCCAGCAGTTCTCCCTCTCGACAGGGGAGATCCTACGAGCAGTACTTC.

This clonotype was detected many times. This sequence joins TRBV5-1 and TRBJ2-7; perhaps D is TRBD1 or TRBD2 (5 bases each). The CDR3 totals 13 residues. Germline CDR1 SGHRS, CDR2 YFSETQ. V was cut by 6 bases and J by 3 bases, with 13 bases left in between. The CDR3 spells CASNQGPNYEQYF. The CDR3, as DNA: TGCGCCAGCAATCAGGGACCCAACTACGAGCAGTACTTC.

There are many counts of this clonotype. V and J are TRBV5-1 and TRBJ2-7; D not certain. Trimming took off 3 bases at V and 3 bases at J, with 13 bases between the two ends. Germline loops: CDR1 SGHRS, CDR2 YFSETQ. There are 14 residues in the CDR3. The CDR3 spells CASSYSQNNYEQYF. The CDR3 DNA is TGCGCCAGCAGCTATTCACAGAACAACTACGAGCAGTACTTC.

The table lists this clonotype with many counts. The CDR3 loop reads CASSEHENTEAFF. The CDR3, as DNA: TGTGCCAGCAGTGAACATGAGAACACTGAAGCTTTCTTT. This sequence joins TRBV6-4 and TRBJ1-1, with D uncertain. The CDR3 totals 13 residues. The ends were cut back, 3 bases at V and 1 base at J, with 6 bases in the middle. Germline lookup yields CDR1 MRHNA and CDR2 SNTAGT.

This clonotype came up many times. V and J are TRBV20-1 and TRBJ1-2; D perhaps matches TRBD1 (5 bases). V was clipped by 6 bases and J by 3 bases, with 23 bases between them. Germline V lookup: CDR1 DFQATT, CDR2 SNEGSKA (reference sequence). CDR3 length: 16 amino acids. The CDR3 region has the DNA TGCAGTGCCCACCCTTCGGATGGGGGTACGGACTATGGCTACACCTTC. Its protein is CSAHPSDGGTDYGYTF.

This clonotype was observed at least ten times. The genes are TRBV25-1 and TRBJ2-5; TRBD2 agrees at 10 bases. CDR1 is MGHDK and CDR2 is SYGVNS in the germline V gene. The junction had 7 bases not matched to a gene; V was cut back by 4 bases and J by 2 bases. The CDR3 extends over 16 amino acids. CDR3 amino acids: CASSVRLAGNQETQYF. CDR3 DNA sequence: TGTGCCAGCAGTGTGAGACTAGCGGGCAATCAAGAGACCCAGTACTTC.

This clonotype was seen at least ten times. V and J are TRBV30 and TRBJ1-2; possibly TRBD1 for D (6 bases). The CDR3 contains 12 residues. CDR1 and CDR2 from the germline V gene are GTSNPN and SVGIG (reference sequence). V lost 4 bases to trimming and J lost 2 bases, with 8 bases between them. In nucleotides, the CDR3 is TGTGCCTGGATGGACAGAAACTATGGCTACACCTTC. Its translation is CAWMDRNYGYTF. The whole variable domain, filled in from reference TRBV30 and TRBJ1-2, reads SQTIHQWPATLVQPVGSPLSLECTVEGTSNPNLYWYRQAAGRGLQLLFYSVGIGQISSEVPQNLSASRPQDRQFILSSKKLLLSDSGFYLCAWMDRNYGYTFGSGTRLTVV.

Ten or more counts support this clonotype. This rearrangement joins TRBV15 to TRBJ1-5; unclear D gene. The CDR3 spans 15 residues. Trimming left V 4 bases short and J 2 bases short, with 12 bases between. CDR1 and CDR2 from the germline V gene are LNHNV and YYDKDF (reference sequence). This CDR3 reads CATSIGRVGNQPQHF. As DNA, the CDR3 is TGTGCCACCAGCATCGGACGAGTCGGCAATCAGCCCCAGCATTTT.

The sample holds many counts of this clonotype. The rearrangement joins TRBV12-5 to TRBJ2-2, with TRBD1 matching over 8 bases. The junction had 16 bases not matched to a gene; V was cut back by 4 bases and J by 6 bases. Germline V CDR1 and CDR2: LGHNT, FRNRAP. CDR3 length: 18 amino acids. CDR3 residues: CASGSVPGGRGFAGELFF. The DNA for the CDR3 is TGTGCTAGTGGTTCCGTTCCAGGGGGCAGAGGTTTCGCCGGGGAGCTGTTTTTT.

The CDR3: CASSRGAGPRETQYF. The CDR3 DNA sequence: TGCGCCAGCAGCCGAGGAGCGGGCCCCCGGGAGACCCAGTACTTC. The V gene is TRBV5-1, the J gene TRBJ2-5, with a weak D call TRBD2 (6 bases). CDR3 length equals 15 residues. Trimming removed 4 bases from V and 5 bases from J, with 18 bases in between. Germline values: CDR1 SGHRS, CDR2 YFSETQ.

This clonotype was seen at least ten times. The genes are TRBV29-1 and TRBJ1-2; D is perhaps TRBD1 (5 bases). The V and J ends lost 0 bases and 5 bases respectively, with 13 bases between them. The CDR3 covers 14 residues. CDR1 SQVTM and CDR2 ANQGSEA come from the germline V gene. The CDR3 spells CSVEEGRGTYGYTF. DNA of the CDR3: TGCAGCGTTGAAGAGGGGCGGGGAACTTATGGCTACACCTTC.

Many counts were recorded for this clonotype. This chain links TRBV6-1 with TRBJ2-7; D uncertain. The germline CDR1 and CDR2 sequences are MNHNS and SASEGT. Trimming pared 8 bases from V and 2 bases from J, leaving 13 bases between. This CDR3 spans 13 amino acids. CDR3 sequence (DNA): TGTGCCAGCTGGAAGGACGTAGCCTACGAGCAGTACTTC. As protein: CASWKDVAYEQYF.

In its sample, this clonotype was seen a few times. One junction end disagrees with the germline gene, perhaps due to a read error. J is TRBJ2-2 and V is TRBV3-1, with TRBD1 matching over 10 bases. The V gene's germline CDR1 is LGHDT and CDR2 YNNKEL (reference sequence). This CDR3 contains 16 residues. The CDR3 DNA follows: TGTGCCAGCAGCCAAGGACAGGGGGCAAACACCGGGGAGTTGTTTTTT. This codes for CASSQGQGANTGELFF. Combining the CDR3 with reference TRBV3-1 and TRBJ2-2 gives the whole variable domain DTAVSQTPKYLVTQMGNDKSIKCEQNLGHDTMYWYKQDSKKFLKIMFSYNNKELIINETVPNRFSPKSPDKAHLNLHINSLELGDSAVYFCASSQGQGANTGELFFGEGSRLTVL.